The present T cell receptor beta chain was sequenced within a study of T cell responses to AZD1222 COVID-19 vaccine. Profiled with immunoSEQ multiplex PCR; TCRdb holds only in-frame clones, not every one. Altogether 120,000 or so clones are present, 86% being singletons, with the ten largest covering 7.7%. This CDR3 is built from 14 residues. V lost 0 bases, J lost 6 bases, and 12 bases lay in between. Looked up from germline, CDR1 is MNHEY and CDR2 is SVGEGT. Only one count was recorded for this clone. This TCR came from an adult in good health. This chain joins TRBV6-2 or TRBV6-3 and TRBJ2-7; maybe TRBD1 (6 bases). The sample in question was peripheral blood, obtained on day 0 of AZD1222 vaccination. The CDR3 DNA reads TGTGCCAGCAGTTACTCCCAGGGGTCGGGCGAGCAGTACTTC. Its protein is CASSYSQGSGEQYF.